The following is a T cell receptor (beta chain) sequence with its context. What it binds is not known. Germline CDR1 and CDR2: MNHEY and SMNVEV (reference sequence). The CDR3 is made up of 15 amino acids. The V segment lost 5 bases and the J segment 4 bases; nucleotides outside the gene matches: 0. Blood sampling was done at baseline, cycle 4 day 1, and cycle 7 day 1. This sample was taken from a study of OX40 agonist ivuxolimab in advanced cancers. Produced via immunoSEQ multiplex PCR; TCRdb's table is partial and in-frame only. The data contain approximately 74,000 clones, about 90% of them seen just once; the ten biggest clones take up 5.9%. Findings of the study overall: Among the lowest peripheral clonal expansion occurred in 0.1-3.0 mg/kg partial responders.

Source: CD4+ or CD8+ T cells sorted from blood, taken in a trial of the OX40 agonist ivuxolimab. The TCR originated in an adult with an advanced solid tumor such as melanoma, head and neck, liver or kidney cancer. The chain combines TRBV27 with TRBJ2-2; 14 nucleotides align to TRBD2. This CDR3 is CASSGTSGGTGELFF. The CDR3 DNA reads TGTGCCAGCAGTGGGACTAGCGGGGGCACCGGGGAGCTGTTTTTT.